Detailed here is one T cell receptor beta chain. How the authors handled the data: By means of reference gene primer amplification, nucleated cell counts were estimated. Profiled with immunoSEQ multiplex PCR; TCRdb holds only in-frame clones, not every one. V and J calls and clone size are as listed in that table; D and trimming were resolved from the DNA. The data contain about 390,000 clones, approximately 87% of them singletons. This record comes from a study of blood T cell repertoires in COVID-19. The CDR3 has 14 residues. Per germline, CDR1 MNHEY and CDR2 SVGAGI. Trimming removed 6 bases from V and 2 bases from J, with 13 bases in between. Participant age was roughly 18 to 95 years, and participants resided in around 24 US areas. Clinical histories supplied by participants themselves formed the basis of cohort assignment.

The chain couples TRBV6-5 to TRBJ1-1; the D is unclear. The sample consisted of PBMCs or T cells enriched from blood (not recorded which). This sequence originates from a woman aged 50 to 60 who had recovered from COVID-19. This CDR3 reads CASSPRKDNTEAFF. In nucleotides, the CDR3 is TGTGCCAGCAGCCCGCGGAAAGATAACACTGAAGCTTTCTTT.